This entry lists 7 T cell receptor beta chains sequenced from one sample in a study of blood T cell repertoires in COVID-19. Libraries were prepared by immunoSEQ multiplex PCR; TCRdb keeps only in-frame clonotypes and omits some of them. This table has over 100,000 clones, around four fifths appearing once. Sequences were obtained from peripheral blood. These receptors all come from a man between 60 and 75 years old with acute or convalescent COVID-19.

The chain couples TRBV10-1 to TRBJ2-6; 8 bases agree with TRBD1. Germline values: CDR1 WNHNN, CDR2 SYGVQD (reference sequence). CDR3 size: 21 residues. V trimming: 2 bases; J trimming: 0 bases; junction bases outside the gene matches: 15. This CDR3 reads CASSEKIRDRWDYSGANVLTF. CDR3 in DNA: TGCGCCAGCAGTGAGAAAATCCGGGACAGGTGGGATTACTCTGGGGCCAACGTCCTGACTTTC.

In this sample, this clone turned up once. V is TRBV5-1 and J is TRBJ2-3; the D gene is possibly TRBD2 (6 bases). Germline CDR1 is SGHRS and CDR2 is YFSETQ. Trimming removed 0 bases from V and 4 bases from J, with 15 bases in between. The CDR3 contains 16 residues. Here the CDR3 reads CASSLGDGRRADTQYF. In DNA form, the CDR3 reads TGCGCCAGCAGCTTGGGAGATGGGAGGAGGGCAGATACGCAGTATTTT.

The V gene is TRBV24-1, the J gene TRBJ2-1; TRBD2 matches at 13 bases. The V segment lost 2 bases and the J segment 10 bases; nucleotides outside the gene matches: 7. Germline CDR1 KGHDR, CDR2 SFDVKD. The CDR3 totals 16 residues. The CDR3 here is CATSDSPGTSGTEQFF. CDR3 in DNA: TGTGCCACCAGTGATTCGCCCGGGACTAGCGGGACAGAGCAGTTCTTC.

The V call is TRBV10-3, the J call TRBJ2-1, with 13 positions matching TRBD2. V lost 4 bases to trimming and J lost 2 bases; unmatched junction nucleotides: 8. Per germline, CDR1 ENHRY and CDR2 SYGVKD. The CDR3 is 18 residues long. CDR3 sequence: CAISGGTSGVATYNEQFF. In nucleotides, the CDR3 is TGTGCCATCAGTGGGGGGACTAGCGGGGTCGCAACCTACAATGAGCAGTTCTTC.

The chain couples TRBV9 to TRBJ1-1, with D uncertain. V lost 0 bases, J lost 1 base, and 7 bases lay in between. This CDR3 region has 14 residues. Germline V gene lookup returns CDR1 SGDLS and CDR2 YYNGEE. The CDR3 protein is CASSVAGRNTEAFF. CDR3 bases: TGTGCCAGCAGCGTAGCGGGGAGGAACACTGAAGCTTTCTTT.

This chain uses TRBV10-3 with TRBJ2-1, with TRBD2 as a possible D gene (5 bases). Trimming removed 8 bases from V and 3 bases from J, with 8 bases in between. This CDR3 is built from 12 residues. The germline CDR1 and CDR2 sequences are ENHRY and SYGVKD. The CDR3, as DNA: TGTGCCATCTCAACTAGCTACAATGAGCAGTTCTTC. Protein sequence: CAISTSYNEQFF.

The gene calls are TRBV28 and TRBJ2-3; D is unresolved. Per germline, CDR1 MDHEN and CDR2 SYDVKM. The V gene lost 7 bases and the J gene lost 0 bases, with 11 bases spanning the gap. There are 14 residues in the CDR3. The CDR3 here is CASNTATSTDTQYF. The CDR3 bases are TGTGCCAGCAATACCGCTACTAGCACAGATACGCAGTATTTT.